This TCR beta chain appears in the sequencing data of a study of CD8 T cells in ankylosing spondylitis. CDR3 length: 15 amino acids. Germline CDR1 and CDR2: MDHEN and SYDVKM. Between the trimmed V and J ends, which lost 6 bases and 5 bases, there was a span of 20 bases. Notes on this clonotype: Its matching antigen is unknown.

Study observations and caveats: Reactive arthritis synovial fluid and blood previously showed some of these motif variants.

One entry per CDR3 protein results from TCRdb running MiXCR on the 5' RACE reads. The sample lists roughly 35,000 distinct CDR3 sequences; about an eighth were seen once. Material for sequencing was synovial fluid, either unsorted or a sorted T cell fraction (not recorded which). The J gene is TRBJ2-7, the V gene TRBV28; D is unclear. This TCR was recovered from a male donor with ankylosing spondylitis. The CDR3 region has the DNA TGTGCCAGCAGGATCAGCCGGGCCCCATCCAACGAGCAGTACTTC. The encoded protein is CASRISRAPSNEQYF.